Listed below are T cell receptor beta chains from one sample, sequenced in a study of blood T cell repertoires in COVID-19. Profiled with immunoSEQ multiplex PCR; TCRdb holds only in-frame clones, not every one. The table has some 250,000 clones, approximately 85% seen once. Material: peripheral blood. Receptors originate from a woman aged 25-40 years with acute or convalescent COVID-19. CDR3s include the opening cysteine and the closing phenylalanine or tryptophan. The D gene is left open where the match is weak. Clone size is shown for a subset of rows, as once, few, many or a class of expanded clone.

TGTGCCATCCAACCGGACAGGGATGATGGCTACACCTTC | CAIQPDRDDGYTF | TRBV10-3 | TRBD1 | NA | TRBJ1-2
TGTGCCAGCAGCGTAGTGGCAGGGGGGACTGAAGCTTTCTTT | CASSVVAGGTEAFF | TRBV9 | TRBD1 | once | TRBJ1-1
TGTGCCAGCAGTGGGGGACTAGCGGGAGTCGGAGTCATCGAGCAGTTCTTC | CASSGGLAGVGVIEQFF | TRBV25-1 | TRBD2 | NA | TRBJ2-1
TGCGCCAGCAGCCAAGATGCCGGGGGACAGGGAAACACCATATATTTT | CASSQDAGGQGNTIYF | TRBV4-3 | TRBD1 | NA | TRBJ1-3
TGCAGCGTAAAAGGGGGCAGGCGCGGCACAGATACGCAGTATTTT | CSVKGGRRGTDTQYF | TRBV29-1 | TRBD1 | NA | TRBJ2-3
TGTGCCAGTATTCCCCCGGGACAGGGGGCGGGTGGTGAGCAGTTCTTC | CASIPPGQGAGGEQFF | TRBV19 | TRBD1 | NA | TRBJ2-1
TGTGCCATCAGTGCGGCGACAGGGGCATTTAGCACAGATACGCAGTATTTT | CAISAATGAFSTDTQYF | TRBV10-3 | TRBD1 | NA | TRBJ2-3
TGTGCCAGCAGCTTTAGACAGGGCCCAGATACGCAGTATTTT | CASSFRQGPDTQYF | TRBV7-2 | TRBD1 | NA | TRBJ2-3
TGTGCCTGGAGGGCCGGGACAGGGGGCGACACTGAAGCTTTCTTT | CAWRAGTGGDTEAFF | TRBV30 | TRBD1 | NA | TRBJ1-1
TGTGCCAGCAGCTTGACTAGCGGGAGCACCGGGGAGCTGTTTTTT | CASSLTSGSTGELFF | TRBV27 | TRBD2 | few | TRBJ2-2
TGCAGCGTTGATTCGGATACGCAGTATTTT | CSVDSDTQYF | TRBV29-1 | NA | NA | TRBJ2-3
TGTGCCAGCAGCTCTGCAGCTAGCGGAAGCTCCTACGAGCAGTACTTC | CASSSAASGSSYEQYF | TRBV7-2 | TRBD2 | NA | TRBJ2-7
TGTGCCAGCAGCCGAGGAACATATGGAAACACCATATATTTT | CASSRGTYGNTIYF | TRBV7-9 | NA | few | TRBJ1-3
TGTGCCAGCAGCTTAGTAGGAGATGATACGCAGTATTTT | CASSLVGDDTQYF | TRBV11-3 | NA | once | TRBJ2-3
TGTGCCACCAGTGGGGGAGGGCATCAGCCCCAGCATTTT | CATSGGGHQPQHF | TRBV24-1 | NA | NA | TRBJ1-5
TGTGCCAGCAGCTTAATGGCTAGCGGGACCCTTTCCTACGAGCAGTACTTC | CASSLMASGTLSYEQYF | TRBV7-2 | TRBD2 | NA | TRBJ2-7
TGTGCCAGTAGTATTAGGGGGACTAGCGGGAAAGAGACCCAGTACTTC | CASSIRGTSGKETQYF | TRBV19 | TRBD2 | NA | TRBJ2-5
TGTGCCAGCAGCTTGCACCCAGGGGGTCAGGCCACCGGGGAGCTGTTTTTT | CASSLHPGGQATGELFF | TRBV9 | TRBD1 | NA | TRBJ2-2
TGTGCCACCGGTTCGGGGGTGAACACCGGGGAGCTGTTTTTT | CATGSGVNTGELFF | TRBV24-1 | NA | NA | TRBJ2-2
TGTGCCAGCTGGGAGGGATCCCCCTACAATGAGCAGTTCTTC | CASWEGSPYNEQFF | TRBV6-5 | TRBD2 | NA | TRBJ2-1
TGTGCCTGGGAACAGGGGGCGAGAAACACCATATATTTT | CAWEQGARNTIYF | TRBV30 | TRBD1 | NA | TRBJ1-3
TGTGCCAGCAGTTTTCGAGGCACTGAAGCTTTCTTT | CASSFRGTEAFF | TRBV27 | NA | NA | TRBJ1-1
TGTGCCAGCAGAGGACAGGGCCCCTCAACTAATGAAAAACTGTTTTTT | CASRGQGPSTNEKLFF | TRBV7-9 | TRBD1 | once | TRBJ1-4
TGTGCCACTGGAGGGGAAATCACAGATACGCAGTATTTT | CATGGEITDTQYF | TRBV2 | NA | NA | TRBJ2-3
TGTGCCAGCAGGGAAGCGGGAGTGGGCACAGATACGCAGTATTTT | CASREAGVGTDTQYF | TRBV2 | TRBD2 | NA | TRBJ2-3
TGTGCCATCAGTGAGTGGACACAGAACACTGAAGCTTTCTTT | CAISEWTQNTEAFF | TRBV10-3 | NA | once | TRBJ1-1
TGTGCCAGCTCACCGGATGAGGGTTCTGGAAACACCATATATTTT | CASSPDEGSGNTIYF | TRBV18 | NA | NA | TRBJ1-3
TGTGCCAGCAACCTAGGGGGGGTGGGCTACGAGCAGTACTTC | CASNLGGVGYEQYF | TRBV27 | NA | NA | TRBJ2-7
TGTGCCAGCAGCCTCGGACAGGGGCGTCCGAACACTGAAGCTTTCTTT | CASSLGQGRPNTEAFF | TRBV7-8 | TRBD1 | NA | TRBJ1-1
TGTGCCAGTCAACTAGCGGGAGTATACGATACGCAGTATTTT | CASQLAGVYDTQYF | TRBV19 | TRBD2 | NA | TRBJ2-3
TGCGCCAGCAGCAGCCGCGGGGTTTCCTCTAGCACAGATACGCAGTATTTT | CASSSRGVSSSTDTQYF | TRBV4-3 | NA | NA | TRBJ2-3
TGTGCCAGCTCGCCGGGACAGGGGAGTGGGGAAAAACTGTTTTTT | CASSPGQGSGEKLFF | TRBV27 | TRBD1 | NA | TRBJ1-4
TGTGCCAGCAGCTTGACAGGGGTTGGGGCCAACGTCCTGACTTTC | CASSLTGVGANVLTF | TRBV2 | TRBD1 | few | TRBJ2-6
TGTGCCAGCAGCTTATGGGAGGGATCCTATGGCTACACCTTC | CASSLWEGSYGYTF | TRBV7-8 | NA | NA | TRBJ1-2
TGTGCCAGCAGTTACATCAGGGGTGGAAACACCATATATTTT | CASSYIRGGNTIYF | TRBV6-5 | NA | NA | TRBJ1-3
TGTGCCAGCGAACCGACAGCCCCAGGGACCCAGTACTTC | CASEPTAPGTQYF | TRBV6-6 | NA | NA | TRBJ2-5
TGTGCCAGCAGCCCGTGGACTAGCGGGAGTGATACGCAGTATTTT | CASSPWTSGSDTQYF | TRBV7-9 | TRBD2 | NA | TRBJ2-3
TGTGCCAGTAGTATCATCAGGGGGCATGGAAACACCATATATTTT | CASSIIRGHGNTIYF | TRBV19 | TRBD1 | NA | TRBJ1-3
TGTGCCAGCAGTTACTTACAGGGGGCCGGGGAGCTGTTTTTT | CASSYLQGAGELFF | TRBV6-2/TRBV6-3 | TRBD1 | NA | TRBJ2-2
TGTGCCATCAGTGAGTCTCGGGAGAGGAGAAACAATGAGCAGTTCTTC | CAISESRERRNNEQFF | TRBV10-3 | NA | NA | TRBJ2-1
TGTGCCAGCAGTCGGCTAGCGGGAGGGCCCCTTGAGCAGTTCTTC | CASSRLAGGPLEQFF | TRBV27 | TRBD2 | NA | TRBJ2-1
TGTGCCAGCAGTTTACGGGGGAATGAGCAGTTCTTC | CASSLRGNEQFF | TRBV12-3/TRBV12-4 | NA | NA | TRBJ2-1
TGCGCCAGCAGTGAGACAAGCCCCAGGGACAGGGGTACGGAGGGTGGGGAAAAACTGTTTTTT | CASSETSPRDRGTEGGEKLFF | TRBV10-1 | TRBD1 | few | TRBJ1-4
TGTGCCAGTAGTAAGAACATGGACAGACAAGAGACCCAGTACTTC | CASSKNMDRQETQYF | TRBV19 | NA | NA | TRBJ2-5